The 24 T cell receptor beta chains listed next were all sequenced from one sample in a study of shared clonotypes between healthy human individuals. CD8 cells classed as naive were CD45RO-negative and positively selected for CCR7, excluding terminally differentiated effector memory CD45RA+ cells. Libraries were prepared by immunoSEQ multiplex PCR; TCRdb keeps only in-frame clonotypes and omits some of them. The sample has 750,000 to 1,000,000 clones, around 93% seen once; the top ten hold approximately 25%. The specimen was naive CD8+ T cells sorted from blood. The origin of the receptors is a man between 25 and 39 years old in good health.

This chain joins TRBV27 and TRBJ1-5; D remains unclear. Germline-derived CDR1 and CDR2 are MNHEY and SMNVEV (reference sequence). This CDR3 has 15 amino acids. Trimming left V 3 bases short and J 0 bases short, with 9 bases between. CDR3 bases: TGTGCCAGCAGTTTCACCCGATATAGCAATCAGCCCCAGCATTTT. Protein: CASSFTRYSNQPQHF.

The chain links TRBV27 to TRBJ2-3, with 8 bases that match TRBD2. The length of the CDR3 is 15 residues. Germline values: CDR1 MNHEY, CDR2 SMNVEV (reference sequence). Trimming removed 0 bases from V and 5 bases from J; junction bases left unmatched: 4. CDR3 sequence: CASSLSSGIGDTQYF. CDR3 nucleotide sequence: TGTGCCAGCAGTTTATCTAGCGGGATCGGAGATACGCAGTATTTT.

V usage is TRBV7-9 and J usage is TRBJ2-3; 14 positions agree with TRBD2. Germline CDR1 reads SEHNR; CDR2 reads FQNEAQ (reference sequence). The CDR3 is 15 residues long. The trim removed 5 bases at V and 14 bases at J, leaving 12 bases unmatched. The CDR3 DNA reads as TGTGCCAGCAGCCTATGGGGGACTAGCGGGGGCCGTCGGTATTTT. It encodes CASSLWGTSGGRRYF.

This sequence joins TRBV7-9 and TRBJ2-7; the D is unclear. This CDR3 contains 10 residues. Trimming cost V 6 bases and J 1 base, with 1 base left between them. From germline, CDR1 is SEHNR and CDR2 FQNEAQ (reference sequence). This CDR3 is CASRSYEQYF. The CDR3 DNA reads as TGTGCCAGCAGGTCCTACGAGCAGTACTTC.

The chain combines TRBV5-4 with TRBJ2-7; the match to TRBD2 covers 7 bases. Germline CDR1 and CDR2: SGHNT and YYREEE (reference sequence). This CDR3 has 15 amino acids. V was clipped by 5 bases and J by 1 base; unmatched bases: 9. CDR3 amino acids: CASSVEAGLSYEQYF. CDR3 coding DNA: TGTGCCAGCAGTGTAGAAGCGGGACTGTCCTACGAGCAGTACTTC.

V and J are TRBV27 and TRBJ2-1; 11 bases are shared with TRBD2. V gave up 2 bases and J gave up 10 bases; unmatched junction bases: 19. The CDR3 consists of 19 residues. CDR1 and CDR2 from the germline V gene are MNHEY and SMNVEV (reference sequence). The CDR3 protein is CASSLVGSGRVFSFGEQFF. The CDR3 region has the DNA TGTGCCAGCAGTTTAGTGGGTAGCGGGAGGGTTTTTTCGTTTGGCGAGCAGTTCTTC.

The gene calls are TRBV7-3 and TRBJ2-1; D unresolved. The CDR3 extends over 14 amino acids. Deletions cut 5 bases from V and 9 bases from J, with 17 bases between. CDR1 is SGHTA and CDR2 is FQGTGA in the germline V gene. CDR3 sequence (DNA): TGTGCCAGCAGCCCAACCTCTTATCGCTCTGAGCAGTTCTTC. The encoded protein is CASSPTSYRSEQFF.

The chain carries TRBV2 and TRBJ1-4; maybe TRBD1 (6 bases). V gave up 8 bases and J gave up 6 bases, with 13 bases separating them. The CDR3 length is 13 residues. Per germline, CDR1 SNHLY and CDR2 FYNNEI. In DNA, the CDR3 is TGTGCCAGCCAGGACAGTCTAGATGAAAAACTGTTTTTT. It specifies CASQDSLDEKLFF.

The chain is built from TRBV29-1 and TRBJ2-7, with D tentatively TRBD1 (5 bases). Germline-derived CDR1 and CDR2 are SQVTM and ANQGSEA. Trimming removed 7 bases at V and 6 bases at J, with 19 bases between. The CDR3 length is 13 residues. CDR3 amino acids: CSATRQGPGEQYF. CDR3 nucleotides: TGCAGCGCAACTCGCCAGGGTCCCGGCGAGCAGTACTTC.

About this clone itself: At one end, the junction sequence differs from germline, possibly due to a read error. The CDR3 protein is CASSHSPYEQYF. CDR3 coding DNA: TGTGCCAGCAGTCACTCCCCCTACGAGCAGTACTTC. V gene TRBV6-6 combines with J gene TRBJ2-7; D is undetermined. This CDR3 contains 12 residues. CDR1 and CDR2 (germline): MNHNY, SVGAGI (reference sequence).

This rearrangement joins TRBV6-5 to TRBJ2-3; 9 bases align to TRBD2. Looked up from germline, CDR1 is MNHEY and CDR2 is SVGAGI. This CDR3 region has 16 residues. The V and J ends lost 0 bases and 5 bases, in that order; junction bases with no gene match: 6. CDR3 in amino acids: CASSYSGGRDKDTQYF. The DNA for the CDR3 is TGTGCCAGCAGTTACTCAGGCGGGAGGGATAAAGATACGCAGTATTTT.

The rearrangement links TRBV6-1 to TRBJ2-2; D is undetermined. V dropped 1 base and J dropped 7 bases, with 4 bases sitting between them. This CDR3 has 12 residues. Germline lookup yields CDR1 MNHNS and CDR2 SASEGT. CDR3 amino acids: CASSEGIGELFF. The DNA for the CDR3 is TGTGCCAGCAGTGAAGGTATCGGGGAGCTGTTTTTT.

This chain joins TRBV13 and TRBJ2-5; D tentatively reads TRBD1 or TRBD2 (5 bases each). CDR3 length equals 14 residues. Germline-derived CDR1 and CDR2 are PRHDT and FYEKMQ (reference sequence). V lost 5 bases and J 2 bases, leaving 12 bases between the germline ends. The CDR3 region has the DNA TGTGCCAGCAGCGATTCGGGGCCGCAAGAGACCCAGTACTTC. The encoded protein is CASSDSGPQETQYF.

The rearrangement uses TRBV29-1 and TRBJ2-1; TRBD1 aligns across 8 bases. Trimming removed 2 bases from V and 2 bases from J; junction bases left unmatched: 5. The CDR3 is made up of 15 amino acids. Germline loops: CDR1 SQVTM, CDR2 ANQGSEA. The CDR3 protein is CSVEHDRGTYNEQFF. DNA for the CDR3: TGCAGCGTTGAACACGACAGGGGAACCTACAATGAGCAGTTCTTC.

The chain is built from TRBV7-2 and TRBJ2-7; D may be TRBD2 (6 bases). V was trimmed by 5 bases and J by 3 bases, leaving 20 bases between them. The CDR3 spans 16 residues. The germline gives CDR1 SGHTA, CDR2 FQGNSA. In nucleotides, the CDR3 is TGTGCCAGCAGCCCTCGGGAAGTAGCGGAGCTCTACGAGCAGTACTTC. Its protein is CASSPREVAELYEQYF.

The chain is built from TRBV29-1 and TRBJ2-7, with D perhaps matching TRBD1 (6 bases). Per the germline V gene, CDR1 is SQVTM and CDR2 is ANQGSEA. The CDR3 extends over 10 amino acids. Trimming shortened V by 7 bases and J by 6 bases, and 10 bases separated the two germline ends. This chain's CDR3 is CSAVGGEQYF. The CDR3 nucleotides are TGCAGCGCCGTAGGGGGCGAGCAGTACTTC.

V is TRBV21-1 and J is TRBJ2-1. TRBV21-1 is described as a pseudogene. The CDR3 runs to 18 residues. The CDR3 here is CASSQRAWRLSSYNEQFF. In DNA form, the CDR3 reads TGTGCCAGCAGCCAACGGGCATGGCGGCTGAGCTCCTACAATGAGCAGTTCTTC.

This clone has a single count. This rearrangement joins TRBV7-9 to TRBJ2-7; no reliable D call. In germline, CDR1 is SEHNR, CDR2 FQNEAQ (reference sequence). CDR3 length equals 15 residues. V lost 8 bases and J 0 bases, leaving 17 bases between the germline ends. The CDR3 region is CASQPTDGDSYEQYF. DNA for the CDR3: TGTGCCAGCCAACCCACGGACGGAGACTCCTACGAGCAGTACTTC.

CDR3 protein: CASSTRGLAAYNEQFF. The CDR3 DNA reads TGTGCCAGCAGCACACGCGGACTAGCGGCCTACAATGAGCAGTTCTTC. This chain uses TRBV7-6 with TRBJ2-1; 10 bases fit TRBD2. Germline V lookup: CDR1 SGHVS, CDR2 FNYEAQ. J lost 2 bases, V lost 5 bases, and 6 bases had no gene match. This CDR3 has 16 amino acids.

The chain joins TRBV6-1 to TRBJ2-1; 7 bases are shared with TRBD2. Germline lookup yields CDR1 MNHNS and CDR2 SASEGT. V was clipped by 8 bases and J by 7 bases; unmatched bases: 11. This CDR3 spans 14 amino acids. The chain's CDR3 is CASHLGGPGNEQFF. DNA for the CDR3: TGTGCCAGCCACCTGGGAGGGCCTGGGAATGAGCAGTTCTTC.

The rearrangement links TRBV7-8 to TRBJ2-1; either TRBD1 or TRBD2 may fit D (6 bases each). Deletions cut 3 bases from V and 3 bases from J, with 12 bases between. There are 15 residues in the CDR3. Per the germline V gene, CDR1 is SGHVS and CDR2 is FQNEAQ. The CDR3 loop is CASSLGGSGYNEQFF. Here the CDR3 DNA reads TGTGCCAGCAGCTTGGGGGGCAGCGGCTACAATGAGCAGTTCTTC.

The CDR3 region has the DNA TGTGCCAGCAGTCAGGACTGGTACCAAGAGACCCAGTACTTC. It is translated as CASSQDWYQETQYF. The rearrangement links TRBV6-6 to TRBJ2-5; D is possibly TRBD2 (5 bases). Trimming shortened V by 5 bases and J by 0 bases, and 10 bases separated the two germline ends. The CDR3 has 14 amino acids. Germline lookup yields CDR1 MNHNY and CDR2 SVGAGI (reference sequence).

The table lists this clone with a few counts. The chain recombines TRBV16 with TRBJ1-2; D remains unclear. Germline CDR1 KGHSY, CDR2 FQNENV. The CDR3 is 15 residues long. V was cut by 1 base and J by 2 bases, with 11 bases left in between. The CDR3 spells CASSQYPATNYGYTF. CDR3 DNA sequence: TGTGCCAGCAGCCAATATCCAGCCACCAACTATGGCTACACCTTC.

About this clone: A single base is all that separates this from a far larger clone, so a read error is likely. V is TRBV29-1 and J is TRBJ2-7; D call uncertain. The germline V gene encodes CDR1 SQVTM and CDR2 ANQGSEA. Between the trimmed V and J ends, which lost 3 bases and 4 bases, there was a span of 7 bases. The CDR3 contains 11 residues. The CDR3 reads CSVDDGYEQYF. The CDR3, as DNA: TGCAGCGTTGACGACGGATACGAGCAGTACTTC.